These 4 T cell receptor beta chains share one sample of origin, sequenced in a study of CD8+CD57+ T cells in acquired aplastic anemia. Profiles of TCR beta VDJ and CDR3 were generated from a genomic DNA template. TCRdb re-called the reads through MiXCR, storing one row per CDR3 protein. The sample includes about 240,000 distinct CDR3 sequences, approximately 45% of them seen just once. Patients chosen for sequencing had CD8+CD57+ cells that had expanded, as shown by flow cytometry. The sample taken for sequencing was sorted CD4+, CD8+, or CD8+CD57+ T cells (not recorded which) from PBMCs. The receptors were gathered from a human donor with aplastic anemia.

This clonotype was recorded many times. The chain links TRBV10-3 to TRBJ1-1; the D is unclear. Germline lookup yields CDR1 ENHRY and CDR2 SYGVKD. Trimming cost V 2 bases and J 1 base, with 5 bases left between them. This CDR3 is 13 amino acids long. The CDR3 DNA reads TGTGCCATCAGTGAGAAGTCGAACACTGAAGCTTTCTTT. This encodes CAISEKSNTEAFF.

V usage is TRBV7-2 and J usage is TRBJ2-1; unclear D gene. Per germline, CDR1 SGHTA and CDR2 FQGNSA. The CDR3 consists of 15 residues. V lost 2 bases and J lost 0, with 8 bases in between. CDR3 region: CASSLPLSSYNEQFF. The CDR3 bases are TGTGCCAGCAGCTTACCCTTGAGCTCCTACAATGAGCAGTTCTTC.

This clonotype was recorded many times. The CDR3 nucleotides read TGTGCCACGAGAAGGACTAACTGTAATTCACCCCTCCACTTT. It is translated as CATRRTNCNSPLHF. The V gene is TRBV24-1, the J gene TRBJ1-6; no clear D gene. This CDR3 has 14 amino acids. Germline values: CDR1 KGHDR, CDR2 SFDVKD. Trimming shortened V by 10 bases and J by 6 bases, and 15 bases separated the two germline ends.

In regard to this clonotype: This may come from a read error, since a much larger clone is one base off. The V gene is TRBV7-9, the J gene TRBJ2-1, with unresolved D. Germline loops: CDR1 SEHNR, CDR2 FQNEAQ (reference sequence). This CDR3 is built from 14 residues. The CDR3 DNA reads TGTGCCAGCAGCTTAGACTCTTCGATCCATGAGCAGCTCTTC. Translated, it gives CASSLDSSIHEQLF.